The 5 T cell receptor beta chains below all came from one sample that was sequenced in a study of response to subunit inactivated influenza vaccine. TCRdb reprocessed the RT-PCR reads with MiXCR, giving one entry per CDR3 protein. The sample holds 500,000 to 600,000 distinct CDR3 sequences, about an eighth seen once. Sequences were derived from PBMCs from blood, sampled 45 days after vaccination. These TCRs come from a man between 50 and 59 years old who received an inactivated influenza vaccine.

The chain combines TRBV20-1 with TRBJ2-3; tentatively, D is TRBD1 (5 bases). Looked up from germline, CDR1 is DFQATT and CDR2 is SNEGSKA (reference sequence). Trimming removed 6 bases from V and 0 bases from J, with 13 bases in between. The CDR3 runs to 14 residues. The CDR3: CSADVGRSTDTQYF. CDR3 in DNA: TGCAGTGCGGATGTGGGGCGGAGCACAGATACGCAGTATTTT.

V usage is TRBV3-1 and J usage is TRBJ2-6; no firm D call. The germline CDR1 and CDR2 sequences are LGHDT and YNNKEL (reference sequence). Trimming cost V 1 base and J 8 bases, with 0 bases left between them. This CDR3 has 11 amino acids. CDR3 sequence reads: CASSQANVLTF. The DNA of the CDR3 is TGTGCCAGCAGCCAAGCCAACGTCCTGACTTTC.

The table lists this clonotype with a few counts. The chain uses TRBV6-5 and TRBJ2-2; D perhaps matches TRBD2 (5 bases). Germline V gene lookup returns CDR1 MNHEY and CDR2 SVGAGI. V was cut by 0 bases and J by 2 bases, with 13 bases left in between. The CDR3 runs 17 residues. CDR3 loop: CASSYSGEVLNTGELFF. The CDR3 DNA sequence: TGTGCCAGCAGTTACTCGGGAGAGGTCCTTAACACCGGGGAGCTGTTTTTT.

The table lists this clonotype with a few counts. J is TRBJ2-7 and V is TRBV6-1; D uncertain. The germline gives CDR1 MNHNS, CDR2 SASEGT. This CDR3 comprises 11 residues. V gave up 4 bases and J gave up 13 bases, with 14 bases separating them. CDR3 bases: TGTGCCAGCAGTGGCGGCGGTCTCCAATACTTC. Residues: CASSGGGLQYF.

V is TRBV6-1 and J is TRBJ2-7; D unclear. Trimming removed 6 bases from V and 3 bases from J, with 15 bases in between. The germline V gene has CDR1 MNHNS and CDR2 SASEGT. CDR3 length: 14 amino acids. CDR3 protein: CASSRTNGYYEQYF. The DNA for the CDR3 is TGTGCCAGCAGCCGGACCAACGGGTACTACGAGCAGTACTTC.